Below, 10 T cell receptor beta chains from the same sample are listed, as sequenced in a study of blood T cell repertoires in COVID-19. Assay used: immunoSEQ multiplex PCR; TCRdb lists only in-frame clones, some missing. The sample shows 150,000 to 200,000 clones, approximately 88% of them seen only once. The sequencing input was PBMCs or T cells enriched from blood (not recorded which). The receptors stem from a man aged 65 to 79 who had been exposed to COVID-19.

The chain is built from TRBV28 and TRBJ1-3, with 9 bases that match TRBD1. The CDR3 runs 14 residues. After removal of 7 bases from V and 2 bases from J, the junction contained 3 bases not matched to a gene. From germline, CDR1 is MDHEN and CDR2 SYDVKM. Here the CDR3 reads CASITGGPGNTIYF. The CDR3 DNA follows: TGTGCCAGCATAACAGGGGGCCCTGGAAACACCATATATTTT.

The chain carries TRBV5-1 and TRBJ1-2; D possibly corresponds to TRBD1 (6 bases). V lost 1 base and J 5 bases, leaving 15 bases between the germline ends. Per germline, CDR1 SGHRS and CDR2 YFSETQ. CDR3 length: 15 amino acids. CDR3 coding DNA: TGCGCCAGCAGCTTGTCTGGGGGCGCCCGATATGGCTACACCTTC. Its protein product is CASSLSGGARYGYTF.

This chain links TRBV18 with TRBJ1-2; D is uncertain. The ends were cut back, 3 bases at V and 8 bases at J, with 22 bases in the middle. The CDR3 sequence is 16 residues long. Germline loops: CDR1 KGHSH, CDR2 LQKENI. CDR3 in DNA: TGTGCCAGCTCACCTACAACTTATTATTCTAGTAGGGGCTACACCTTC. Translated: CASSPTTYYSSRGYTF.

This clone has just one count. The genes are TRBV6-4 and TRBJ2-3; 9 nucleotides line up with TRBD1. The junction had 8 bases not matched to a gene; V was cut back by 5 bases and J by 5 bases. This CDR3 spans 15 amino acids. The germline V gene encodes CDR1 MRHNA and CDR2 SNTAGT. As DNA, the CDR3 is TGTGCCAGCAGTCGGGAACAGGGGGCCTTAGATACGCAGTATTTT. It encodes CASSREQGALDTQYF.

The rearrangement joins TRBV2 to TRBJ1-5; maybe TRBD1 (6 bases). The V gene's germline CDR1 is SNHLY and CDR2 FYNNEI. The V end lost 1 base, the J end lost 1 base, and 8 bases lay between the germline ends. The CDR3 sequence is 15 residues long. CDR3 in DNA: TGTGCCAGCAGTGAAGACAGGGTGAGCAATCAGCCCCAGCATTTT. Amino acid sequence: CASSEDRVSNQPQHF.

V gene TRBV7-2 combines with J gene TRBJ2-1; 11 nucleotides agree with TRBD1. With V trimmed by 4 bases and J by 3 bases, 2 bases remained unmatched. This CDR3 is 15 amino acids long. Germline V lookup: CDR1 SGHTA, CDR2 FQGNSA. The CDR3 loop reads CASSSGTGGYNEQFF. CDR3 nucleotide sequence: TGTGCCAGCAGCTCCGGGACAGGGGGCTACAATGAGCAGTTCTTC.

The CDR3 is CASSLPRTGSYGYTF. The CDR3 nucleotides read TGTGCCAGCAGCCTACCTCGGACAGGGAGCTATGGCTACACCTTC. This chain joins TRBV7-9 and TRBJ1-2, with 8 bases matching TRBD1. The CDR3 has 15 residues. Germline assignment: CDR1 SEHNR and CDR2 FQNEAQ (reference sequence). J lost 4 bases, V lost 5 bases, and 9 bases had no gene match.

The genes are TRBV2 and TRBJ2-5; 7 bases match TRBD1. Germline V gene data show CDR1 as SNHLY and CDR2 as FYNNEI. This CDR3 region has 16 residues. The junction had 15 bases not matched to a gene; V was cut back by 6 bases and J by 5 bases. The CDR3 reads CASRLGSHRGGETQYF. DNA of the CDR3: TGTGCCAGCAGACTCGGATCCCACAGGGGTGGTGAGACCCAGTACTTC.

The V gene is TRBV18, the J gene TRBJ2-1; TRBD2 might be the D (5 bases). Germline V gene lookup returns CDR1 KGHSH and CDR2 LQKENI. This CDR3 is built from 13 residues. Trimming pared 3 bases from V and 5 bases from J, leaving 8 bases between. The CDR3: CASSPSVDNEQFF. CDR3 coding DNA: TGTGCCAGCTCACCTAGCGTAGACAATGAGCAGTTCTTC.

The count of this clone is one. The CDR3 DNA follows: TGTGCCAGTAGTATCGGACAGGGAGCTAGCGGGGGCACAGATACGCAGTATTTT. It codes for CASSIGQGASGGTDTQYF. This chain connects TRBV19 to TRBJ2-3, with D maybe TRBD2 (9 bases). The CDR3 runs to 18 residues. The germline V gene encodes CDR1 LNHDA and CDR2 SQIVND (reference sequence). The ends were cut back, 3 bases at V and 1 base at J, with 20 bases in the middle.